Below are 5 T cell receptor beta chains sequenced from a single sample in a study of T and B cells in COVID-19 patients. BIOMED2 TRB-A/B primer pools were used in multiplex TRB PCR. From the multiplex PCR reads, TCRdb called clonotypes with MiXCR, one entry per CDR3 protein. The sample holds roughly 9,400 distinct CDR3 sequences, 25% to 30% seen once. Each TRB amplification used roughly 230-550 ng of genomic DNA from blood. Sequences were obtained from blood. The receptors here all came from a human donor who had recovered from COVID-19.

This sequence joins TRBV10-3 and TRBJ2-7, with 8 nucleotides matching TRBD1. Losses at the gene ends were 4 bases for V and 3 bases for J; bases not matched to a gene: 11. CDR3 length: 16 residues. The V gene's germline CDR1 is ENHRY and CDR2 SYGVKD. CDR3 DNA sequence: TGTGCCATCAGTGGAGGCCCGGGACAGGCTGTCTACGAGCAGTACTTC. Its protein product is CAISGGPGQAVYEQYF.

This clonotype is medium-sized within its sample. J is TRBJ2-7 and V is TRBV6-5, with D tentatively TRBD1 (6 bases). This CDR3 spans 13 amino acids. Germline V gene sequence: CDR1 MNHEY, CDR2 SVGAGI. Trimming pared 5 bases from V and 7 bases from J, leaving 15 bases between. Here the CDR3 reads CASSNTGLGEQYF. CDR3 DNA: TGTGCCAGCAGTAACACAGGGTTGGGGGAGCAGTACTTC.

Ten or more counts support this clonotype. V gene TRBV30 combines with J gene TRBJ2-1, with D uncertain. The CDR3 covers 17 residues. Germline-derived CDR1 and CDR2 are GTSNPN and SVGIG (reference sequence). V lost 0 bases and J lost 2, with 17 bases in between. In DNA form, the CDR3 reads TGTGCCTGGAGTGTATTAAGGCTTCTCAATGCCTACAATGAGCAGTTCTTC. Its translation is CAWSVLRLLNAYNEQFF.

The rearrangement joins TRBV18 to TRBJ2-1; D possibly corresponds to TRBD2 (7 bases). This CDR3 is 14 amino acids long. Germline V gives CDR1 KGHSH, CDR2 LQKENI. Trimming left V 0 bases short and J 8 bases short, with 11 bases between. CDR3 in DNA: TGTGCCAGCTCACCACCTGGCGGGGGCGATGAGCAGTTCTTC. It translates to CASSPPGGGDEQFF.

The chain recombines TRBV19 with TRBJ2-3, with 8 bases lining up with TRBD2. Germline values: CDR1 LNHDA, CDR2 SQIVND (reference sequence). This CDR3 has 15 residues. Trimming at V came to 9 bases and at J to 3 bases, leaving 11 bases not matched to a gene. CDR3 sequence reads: CASSMVGGGTDTQYF. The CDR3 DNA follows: TGTGCCAGCAGCATGGTCGGCGGGGGGACAGATACGCAGTATTTT. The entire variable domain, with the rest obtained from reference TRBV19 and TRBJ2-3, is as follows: DGGITQSPKYLFRKEGQNVTLSCEQNLNHDAMYWYRQDPGQGLRLIYYSQIVNDFQKGDIAEGYSVSREKKESFPLTVTSAQKNPTAFYLCASSMVGGGTDTQYFGPGTRLTVL.